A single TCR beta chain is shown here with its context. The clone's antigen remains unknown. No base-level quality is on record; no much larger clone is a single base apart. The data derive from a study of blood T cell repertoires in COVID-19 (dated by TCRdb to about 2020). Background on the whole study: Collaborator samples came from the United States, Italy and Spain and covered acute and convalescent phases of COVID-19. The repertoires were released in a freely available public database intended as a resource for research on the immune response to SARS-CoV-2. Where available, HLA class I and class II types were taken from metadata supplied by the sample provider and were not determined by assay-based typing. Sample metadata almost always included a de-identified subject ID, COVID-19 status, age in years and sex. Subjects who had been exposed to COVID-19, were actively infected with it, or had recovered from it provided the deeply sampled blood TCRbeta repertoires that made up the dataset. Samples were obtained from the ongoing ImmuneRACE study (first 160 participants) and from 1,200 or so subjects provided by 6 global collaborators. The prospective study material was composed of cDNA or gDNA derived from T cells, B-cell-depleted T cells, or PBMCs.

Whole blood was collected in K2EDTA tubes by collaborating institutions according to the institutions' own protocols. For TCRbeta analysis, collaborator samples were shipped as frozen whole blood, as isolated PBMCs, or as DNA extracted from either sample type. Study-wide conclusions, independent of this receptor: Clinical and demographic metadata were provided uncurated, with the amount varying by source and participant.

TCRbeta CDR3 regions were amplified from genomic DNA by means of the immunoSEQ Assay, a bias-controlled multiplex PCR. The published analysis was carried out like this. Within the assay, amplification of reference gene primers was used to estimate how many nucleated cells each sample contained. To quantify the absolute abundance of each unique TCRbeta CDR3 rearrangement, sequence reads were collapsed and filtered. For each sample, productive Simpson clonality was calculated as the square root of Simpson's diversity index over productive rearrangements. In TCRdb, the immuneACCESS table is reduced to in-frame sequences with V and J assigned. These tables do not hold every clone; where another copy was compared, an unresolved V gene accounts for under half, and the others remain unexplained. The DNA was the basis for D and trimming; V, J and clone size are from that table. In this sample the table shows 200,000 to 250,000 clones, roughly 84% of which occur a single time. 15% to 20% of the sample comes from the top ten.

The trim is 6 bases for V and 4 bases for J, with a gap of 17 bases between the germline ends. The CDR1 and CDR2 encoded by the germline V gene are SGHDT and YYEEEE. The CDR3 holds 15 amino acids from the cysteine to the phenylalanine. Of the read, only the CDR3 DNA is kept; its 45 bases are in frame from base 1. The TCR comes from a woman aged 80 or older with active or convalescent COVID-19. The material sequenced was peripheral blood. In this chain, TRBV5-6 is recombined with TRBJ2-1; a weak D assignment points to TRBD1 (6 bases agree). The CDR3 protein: CASTSMVQGYNEQFF. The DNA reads TGTGCCAGCACCTCGATGGTACAGGGTTACAATGAGCAGTTCTTC.